Presented here are 17 T cell receptor beta chains from one specimen sequenced in a study of blood T cells in healthy people across ages. Through a sample-barcoded 5' primer and a J-beta primer mix, a second PCR was run for roughly 6 to 12 cycles. MiXCR, applied by TCRdb to the 5' RACE reads, yields one record per CDR3 protein. This table has hundreds of thousands of distinct CDR3 sequences, 45% to 60% appearing once. Sequencing was done on a sample of blood. Source of these receptors: a woman aged 80 or over in good health.

In this sample, this clonotype turned up many times. The chain joins TRBV20-1 to TRBJ2-3, with TRBD2 as a possible D gene (7 bases). The CDR3 consists of 16 residues. Germline assignment: CDR1 DFQATT and CDR2 SNEGSKA (reference sequence). Trimming removed 0 bases at V and 2 bases at J, with 15 bases between. In nucleotides, the CDR3 is TGCAGTGCTAGAGATTGGGGGGGCTTTTTCACAGATACGCAGTATTTT. Translation: CSARDWGGFFTDTQYF.

The J gene is TRBJ1-1, the V gene TRBV27, with TRBD1 matching 7 bases. The CDR3 length is 13 residues. V was clipped by 7 bases and J by 4 bases; unmatched bases: 6. Germline loops: CDR1 MNHEY, CDR2 SMNVEV (reference sequence). The CDR3 nucleotides read TGTGCCAGCATCGAACAGGGGCGCACTGAAGCTTTCTTT. Translated: CASIEQGRTEAFF.

The V and J genes are TRBV10-3 and TRBJ2-1; either TRBD1 or TRBD2 may fit D (5 bases each). This CDR3 has 12 amino acids. CDR1 ENHRY and CDR2 SYGVKD come from the germline V gene. Trimming pared 4 bases from V and 8 bases from J, leaving 9 bases between. Written as DNA, the CDR3 is TGTGCCATCAGTGGAGTGGGGGATGAGCAGTTCTTC. Translation: CAISGVGDEQFF.

The V and J genes are TRBV28 and TRBJ2-1; 9 bases map to TRBD2. The trim removed 7 bases at V and 6 bases at J, leaving 13 bases unmatched. CDR1 MDHEN and CDR2 SYDVKM come from the germline V gene. The CDR3 totals 16 residues. The CDR3 sequence is CASILGAGGRGNEQFF. The CDR3 nucleotides read TGTGCCAGCATCCTAGGGGCGGGAGGGCGAGGCAATGAGCAGTTCTTC.

Points on this clonotype: One end of the junction fails to match germline, which may point to a read error. The rearrangement uses TRBV20-1 and TRBJ1-1, with a tentative D call TRBD1 (6 bases). Germline CDR1 is DFQATT and CDR2 is SNEGSKA (reference sequence). The CDR3 runs 14 residues. The CDR3: CSARVGGRGTEAFF. The DNA for the CDR3 is TGCAGCGCTAGAGTGGGGGGGCGAGGCACTGAAGCTTTCTTT.

Turning to this clonotype: One junction end does not reproduce the germline sequence, and a read error may be involved. The V and J genes are TRBV9 and TRBJ2-3; D gene unclear. CDR3 length equals 14 residues. Germline CDR1 is SGDLS and CDR2 is YYNGEE. The CDR3 sequence: CASSAGRTNDTQYF. CDR3 DNA: TGCGCCAGCAGCGCCGGTCGGACGAACGATACGCAGTATTTT.

As concerns this clonotype: A clone one base away is much larger, so this may be a read error. The J gene is TRBJ2-1, the V gene TRBV5-6; tentative D call: TRBD2 (5 bases). This CDR3 has 15 amino acids. V lost 0 bases to trimming and J lost 6 bases, with 13 bases between them. Looked up from germline, CDR1 is SGHDT and CDR2 is YYEEEE. CDR3 residues: CASSLGRYAGNEQFF. The CDR3 DNA sequence: TGTGCCAGCAGCTTGGGGAGGTACGCCGGCAATGAGCAGTTCTTC.

This clonotype has only one observation. J is TRBJ1-2 and V is TRBV7-3, with unresolved D. CDR1 and CDR2 from the germline V gene are SGHTA and FQGTGA. The V and J ends lost 0 bases and 11 bases respectively, with 22 bases between them. This CDR3 contains 16 residues. CDR3 sequence: CASSLTVLTTIQTYTF. The CDR3 DNA follows: TGTGCCAGCAGCTTAACCGTTCTAACGACCATTCAGACTTACACCTTC.

Remarks on this clonotype: A much larger clone lies one base from this, so it may be a read error. The V gene is TRBV20-1, the J gene TRBJ2-1, with D possibly called TRBD1 or TRBD2 (5 bases each). The CDR3 is 15 residues long. CDR1 and CDR2 from the germline V gene are DFQATT and SNEGSKA (reference sequence). Between the trimmed V and J ends, which lost 2 bases and 0 bases, there was a span of 11 bases. The CDR3 nucleotides are TGCAGTGCTAGACTCTCAGGGAGCTCCTACAATGAGCAGTTCTTC. This sequence encodes CSARLSGSSYNEQFF.

On this clonotype itself: Just one base apart from a much larger clone, this may be a read error. The chain couples TRBV7-9 to TRBJ2-7; 10 positions match TRBD2. This CDR3 has 15 amino acids. Germline V lookup: CDR1 SEHNR, CDR2 FQNEAQ (reference sequence). V shed 5 bases, J shed 1 base, and the junction held 5 bases outside the gene matches. The chain's CDR3 is CASSQGLAESYEQYF. The CDR3 DNA reads as TGTGCCAGCAGCCAAGGACTAGCGGAGTCCTACGAGCAGTACTTC.

The genes are TRBV7-9 and TRBJ1-1; possibly TRBD1 for D (5 bases). The CDR3 extends over 14 amino acids. V lost 5 bases and J 1 base, leaving 11 bases between the germline ends. Germline assignment: CDR1 SEHNR and CDR2 FQNEAQ (reference sequence). CDR3 in DNA: TGTGCCAGCAGCCAGAAGGGGAAGAACACTGAAGCTTTCTTT. This translates into CASSQKGKNTEAFF.

At least ten counts were recorded for this clonotype. This chain links TRBV4-2 with TRBJ1-5; 7 nucleotides agree with TRBD1. V trimming: 1 base; J trimming: 7 bases; junction bases outside the gene matches: 7. CDR3 length: 15 amino acids. Germline CDR1 reads LGHNA; CDR2 reads YNFKEQ. CDR3 bases: TGTGCCAGCAGCCAAGTTGAGGGGGCGGGCCAGCCCCAGCATTTT. It yields the protein CASSQVEGAGQPQHF.

This clonotype was counted between two and nine times. This chain links TRBV10-3 with TRBJ1-2; 12 nucleotides agree with TRBD1. Unmatched junction bases numbered 9, after V lost 7 bases and J lost 0 bases. CDR1 and CDR2 from the germline V gene are ENHRY and SYGVKD. The CDR3 is 17 amino acids. For the CDR3, the DNA is TGTGCCATCACCAACCGGGACAGGGGGCGAGCTAACTATGGCTACACCTTC. Its translation is CAITNRDRGRANYGYTF.

The chain has TRBV20-1 and TRBJ1-2, with TRBD1 matching over 8 bases. J was trimmed by 4 bases and V by 6 bases; bases with no gene match: 7. Germline V CDR1 and CDR2: DFQATT, SNEGSKA (reference sequence). The CDR3 has 13 amino acids. CDR3 coding DNA: TGCAGTGCCCCCCTGGACAGGGCCTATGGCTACACCTTC. Encoded protein: CSAPLDRAYGYTF.

V gene TRBV7-2 combines with J gene TRBJ2-5; 8 bases align to TRBD2. Germline-derived CDR1 and CDR2 are SGHTA and FQGNSA. V shed 5 bases, J shed 4 bases, and the junction held 12 bases outside the gene matches. This CDR3 has 16 residues. The CDR3 sequence is CASSPRTLLAGETQYF. Written as DNA, the CDR3 is TGTGCCAGCAGCCCCCGAACGCTTCTAGCGGGAGAGACCCAGTACTTC.

The table lists this clonotype with many counts. The gene calls are TRBV12-3 or TRBV12-4 and TRBJ2-1; TRBD1 matches at 7 bases. The CDR3 totals 16 residues. V lost 4 bases to trimming and J lost 9 bases; unmatched junction nucleotides: 15. CDR3 DNA sequence: TGTGCCAGCAGTTACCTTTCTGGGCAGGGGGTTATTGAGCAGTTCTTC. Amino acids: CASSYLSGQGVIEQFF.

This clonotype was seen just once. Compared with germline, one end of the junction differs, possibly owing to a read error. The V call is TRBV7-9, the J call TRBJ2-3; D perhaps matches TRBD2 (6 bases). Germline values: CDR1 SEHNR, CDR2 FQNEAQ (reference sequence). There are 14 residues in the CDR3. The CDR3 coding sequence is TGTGCCAACAGCTTAGGCGGGGCCACAGATACGCAGTATTTT. The encoded protein is CANSLGGATDTQYF.